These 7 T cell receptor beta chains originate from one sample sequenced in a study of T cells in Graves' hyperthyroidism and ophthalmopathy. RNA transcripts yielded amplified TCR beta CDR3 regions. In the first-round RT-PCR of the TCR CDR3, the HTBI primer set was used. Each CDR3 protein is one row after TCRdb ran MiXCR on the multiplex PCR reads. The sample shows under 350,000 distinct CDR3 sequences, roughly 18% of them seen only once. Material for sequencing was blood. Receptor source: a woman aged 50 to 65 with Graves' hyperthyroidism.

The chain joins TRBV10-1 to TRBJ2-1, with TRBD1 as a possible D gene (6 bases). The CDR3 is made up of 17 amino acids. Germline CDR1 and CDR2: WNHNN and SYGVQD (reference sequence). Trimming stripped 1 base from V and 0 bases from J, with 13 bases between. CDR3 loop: CASSEFSGAGSYNEQFF. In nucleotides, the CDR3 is TGCGCCAGCAGTGAGTTTTCAGGGGCCGGCTCCTACAATGAGCAGTTCTTC.

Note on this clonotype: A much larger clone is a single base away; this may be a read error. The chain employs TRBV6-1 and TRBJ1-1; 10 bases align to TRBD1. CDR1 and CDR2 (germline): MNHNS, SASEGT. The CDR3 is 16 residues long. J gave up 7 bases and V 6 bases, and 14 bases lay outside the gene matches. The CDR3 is CASSLARDRGVNEAFF. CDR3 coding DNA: TGTGCCAGCAGCCTTGCTAGGGACAGGGGCGTCAATGAAGCTTTCTTT.

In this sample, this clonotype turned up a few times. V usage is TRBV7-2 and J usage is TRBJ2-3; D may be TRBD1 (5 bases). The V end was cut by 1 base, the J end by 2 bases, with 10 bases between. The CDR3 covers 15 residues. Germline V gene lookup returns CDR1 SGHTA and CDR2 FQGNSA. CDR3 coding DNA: TGTGCCAGCAGCTTAGTCGCAGGGTACACAGATACGCAGTATTTT. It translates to CASSLVAGYTDTQYF.

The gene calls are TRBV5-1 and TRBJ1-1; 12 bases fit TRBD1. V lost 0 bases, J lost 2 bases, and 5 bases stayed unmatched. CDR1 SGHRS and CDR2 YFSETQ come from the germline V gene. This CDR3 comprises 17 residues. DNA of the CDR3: TGCGCCAGCAGCTTGGGGGGGGACAGGGGGCTAAACACTGAAGCTTTCTTT. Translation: CASSLGGDRGLNTEAFF.

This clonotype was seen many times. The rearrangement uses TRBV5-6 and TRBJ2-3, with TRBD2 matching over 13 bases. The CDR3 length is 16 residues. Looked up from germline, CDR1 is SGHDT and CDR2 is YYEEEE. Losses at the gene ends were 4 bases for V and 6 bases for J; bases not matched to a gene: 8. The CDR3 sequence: CASSPGLAGVWDTQYF. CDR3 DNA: TGTGCCAGCAGCCCCGGACTAGCGGGAGTATGGGATACGCAGTATTTT.

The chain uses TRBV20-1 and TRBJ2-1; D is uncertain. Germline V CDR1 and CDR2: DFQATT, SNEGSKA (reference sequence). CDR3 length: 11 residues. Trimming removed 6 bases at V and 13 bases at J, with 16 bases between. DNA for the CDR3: TGCAGTGCCGTAGACCTGGCCGGACAGTTCTTC. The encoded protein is CSAVDLAGQFF.

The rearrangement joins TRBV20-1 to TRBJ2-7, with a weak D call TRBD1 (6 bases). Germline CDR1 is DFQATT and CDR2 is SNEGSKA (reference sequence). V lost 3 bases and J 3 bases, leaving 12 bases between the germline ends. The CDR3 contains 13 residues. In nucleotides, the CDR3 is TGCAGTGCTAGGGGGGCCCTGGGCTACGAGCAGTACTTC. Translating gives CSARGALGYEQYF.